The 11 T cell receptor beta chains given below trace back to one sample, sequenced in a study of identifying expanded T cells in peripheral blood. Sequencing used immunoSEQ multiplex PCR; TCRdb keeps in-frame clones, though not all of them. Here the sample spans about 82,000 clones, roughly 89% being singletons. Sequenced sample: blood. These receptors were collected from a person aged 18 to 70 in good health.

The V and J genes are TRBV4-1 and TRBJ1-1; D unclear. Trimming stripped 1 base from V and 1 base from J, with 7 bases between. Germline values: CDR1 MGHRA, CDR2 YSYEKL. The CDR3 runs to 14 residues. The CDR3 loop reads CASSQVAGNTEAFF. The CDR3 DNA reads TGCGCCAGCAGCCAAGTGGCCGGGAACACTGAAGCTTTCTTT.

The V gene is TRBV5-1, the J gene TRBJ1-1; TRBD1 matches 9 bases. Trimming at V came to 0 bases and at J to 6 bases, leaving 6 bases not matched to a gene. The CDR3 runs 15 residues. Germline V gene data show CDR1 as SGHRS and CDR2 as YFSETQ. This CDR3 is CASSLGTGVPPEAFF. The CDR3 coding sequence is TGCGCCAGCAGCTTGGGGACAGGGGTCCCCCCTGAAGCTTTCTTT.

V usage is TRBV2 and J usage is TRBJ2-7; perhaps TRBD2 as D (5 bases). CDR3 size: 14 residues. The germline CDR1 and CDR2 sequences are SNHLY and FYNNEI. V was pared by 6 bases and J by 1 base, with 13 bases between. The CDR3 DNA is TGTGCCAGCAGGCATAGCCCGGGGTCCTACGAGCAGTACTTC. Protein: CASRHSPGSYEQYF.

The V gene is TRBV5-1, the J gene TRBJ1-1; the D is unclear. This CDR3 is 12 amino acids long. V lost 3 bases to trimming and J lost 1 base, with 4 bases between them. Germline lookup yields CDR1 SGHRS and CDR2 YFSETQ. The DNA for the CDR3 is TGCGCCAGCAGCTACGGGAACACTGAAGCTTTCTTT. Its protein product is CASSYGNTEAFF.

The CDR3 nucleotides read TGTGCCAGCAGCTTAGTCTGGGGACAGGGTACGCAGTATTTT. Amino acids: CASSLVWGQGTQYF. J is TRBJ2-3 and V is TRBV7-9; TRBD1 agrees at 9 bases. J was trimmed by 8 bases and V by 1 base; bases with no gene match: 4. The germline CDR1 and CDR2 sequences are SEHNR and FQNEAQ (reference sequence). The CDR3 totals 14 residues.

This rearrangement joins TRBV5-5 to TRBJ2-7; TRBD1 agrees at 8 bases. Germline CDR1 is SGHKS and CDR2 is YYEKEE (reference sequence). Trimming cost V 4 bases and J 0 bases; bases outside gene matches: 6. The CDR3 runs 15 residues. The CDR3 spells CASSRTGGNSYEQYF. CDR3 DNA sequence: TGTGCCAGCAGCCGAACAGGGGGTAACTCCTACGAGCAGTACTTC.

This chain connects TRBV27 to TRBJ2-1, with D uncertain. The ends were cut back, 2 bases at V and 1 base at J, with 3 bases in the middle. CDR3 length equals 13 residues. CDR1 is MNHEY, CDR2 SMNVEV, per germline (reference sequence). The CDR3 here is CASSLNSYNEQFF. CDR3 DNA: TGTGCCAGCAGTTTAAATTCCTACAATGAGCAGTTCTTC.

The rearrangement links TRBV2 to TRBJ1-4; 7 bases are shared with TRBD1. Germline CDR1 is SNHLY and CDR2 is FYNNEI. The J segment lost 4 bases and the V segment lost 8 bases, leaving 7 bases of the junction unmatched. This CDR3 comprises 14 residues. CDR3 protein: CASDTQGINEKLFF. The CDR3 nucleotides read TGTGCCAGCGATACACAGGGGATTAATGAAAAACTGTTTTTT.

The chain recombines TRBV12-5 with TRBJ2-3, with D possibly being TRBD1 (6 bases). CDR1 and CDR2 from the germline V gene are LGHNT and FRNRAP. CDR3 length: 14 amino acids. V shed 2 bases and J shed 2 bases, with 8 bases lying between them. The CDR3 loop is CASGLSGATDTQYF. CDR3 DNA sequence: TGTGCTAGTGGTTTGTCAGGGGCCACAGATACGCAGTATTTT.

The chain recombines TRBV29-1 with TRBJ2-7; the D gene is possibly TRBD2 (6 bases). CDR3 length: 13 residues. The germline V gene has CDR1 SQVTM and CDR2 ANQGSEA. Trimming left V 7 bases short and J 6 bases short, with 19 bases between. The CDR3 sequence: CSGTGTSQGEQYF. CDR3 nucleotides: TGCAGCGGTACCGGGACTTCTCAGGGCGAGCAGTACTTC.

The rearrangement links TRBV5-1 to TRBJ2-5, with 9 positions matching TRBD1. The CDR3 is 13 residues long. V was clipped by 7 bases and J by 3 bases; unmatched bases: 4. CDR1 SGHRS and CDR2 YFSETQ come from the germline V gene. As DNA, the CDR3 is TGCGCCAGCTCTGGGACAGGGAAAGAGACCCAGTACTTC. As protein: CASSGTGKETQYF.